This TCR beta chain is drawn from a study of CD8+ T cells in alopecia areata. The study, taken as a whole, reports: Scalp repertoires also include resident alphabeta T cells from normal skin.

Sequencing templates came from extracted RNA that was reverse transcribed into cDNA. This table comes from immunoSEQ multiplex PCR, and its TCRdb copy is limited to in-frame clones, with some not included. This sample carries 250,000 or so clones, none of them present only once. The CDR3 totals 14 residues. CDR1 is SGHDT and CDR2 is FRDEAV in the germline V gene. Germline trimming cut 5 bases from V and 2 bases from J; bases unmatched to any gene: 7. With regard to this clone: The antigen is unknown. Gene and germline names: mouse. The read terminates 4 residues before the CDR3 end, so the remaining end is supplied by the germline J gene.

Sorting relied on CD4, CD8alpha, NKG2D, NKG2ACE and other markers applied to pooled cutaneous lymph node cells. Sample: CD4+ T cells sorted from a lymph node. This rearrangement joins TRBV14 to TRBJ2-7; 7 bases fit TRBD1. This receptor was identified in a C3H/HeJ mouse with alopecia areata. The strain's MHC haplotype is H2-k. The CDR3: CASRAGTDPYEQYF. CDR3 bases read: TGTGCCAGCAGGGCCGGGACAGATCCCTAT. Full variable domain (remainder filled in from reference TRBV14 and TRBJ2-7): EAGVTQSPRYAVLQEGQAVSFWCDPISGHDTLYWYQQPRDQGPQLLVYFRDEAVIDNSQLPSDRFSAVRPKGTNSTLKIQSAKQGDTATYLCASRAGTDPYEQYFGPGTRLTVL.